Listed below are T cell receptor beta chains from one sample, sequenced in a study. TCRdb itself ran the 5' RACE reads through MiXCR, one entry per CDR3 protein. The data show roughly 38,000 distinct CDR3 sequences, 15% to 20% seen once. The specimen sequenced was naive CD4+ T cells sorted from a lymph node. The receptors were gathered from a female donor with breast cancer. CDR3s include the opening cysteine and the closing phenylalanine or tryptophan. The order of the fields is V gene, clone size, J gene, D gene, CDR3 DNA, CDR3 protein. D genes are given only for firm matches. A row's size may be missing; if present it is once, few, many or a size class.

>TRBV24-1|NA|TRBJ2-3|TRBD2
TGTGCCACCAGCCTGAGCGGGGGCCCCACAGATACGCAGTATTTT
CATSLSGGPTDTQYF
>TRBV12-3/TRBV12-4|many|TRBJ2-3|TRBD2
TGTGCCAGCAGTTTAGCTAGCGGGCAGGTTACGCAGTATTTT
CASSLASGQVTQYF
>TRBV6-6|few|TRBJ2-4|NA
TGTGCCAGCAGTTACGGTATTGGCCAAGCCAAAAACATTCAGTACTTC
CASSYGIGQAKNIQYF
>TRBV20-1|few|TRBJ1-2|NA
TGCAGTGCTGCCGCCGGGGGAAAGAGCTATGGCTACACCTTC
CSAAAGGKSYGYTF
>TRBV11-3|NA|TRBJ2-7|NA
TGTGCCAGCAGCTTTGACACTAACTACGAGCAGTACTTC
CASSFDTNYEQYF
>TRBV2|NA|TRBJ1-5|NA
TGTGCCAGCAAGGTTAATGGGGGCGGCAATCAGCCCCAGCATTTT
CASKVNGGGNQPQHF
>TRBV7-9|few|TRBJ1-1|NA
TGTGCCAGCAGCGTCCAGGGGTCGAACACTGAAGCTTTCTTT
CASSVQGSNTEAFF
>TRBV6-5|many|TRBJ1-3|NA
TGTGCCAGCAGTACCGCCTACGACTTCTCTGGAAACACCATATATTTT
CASSTAYDFSGNTIYF
>TRBV7-9|once|TRBJ1-1|NA
TGTGCCAGCAGCTTGGGGTCTGAAGCTTTCTTT
CASSLGSEAFF
>TRBV5-1|NA|TRBJ1-1|NA
TGCGCCAGCAGCTTGGCCACTAACACTAAAGCTTCCTTT
CASSLATNTKASF
>TRBV12-3/TRBV12-4|few|TRBJ2-1|NA
TGTGCCAGCAGTTTAAGGGAGGCCAACTACAATGAGCAGTTCTTC
CASSLREANYNEQFF
>TRBV12-3/TRBV12-4|NA|TRBJ1-1|TRBD1
TGTGCCAGCAGCCCCGACAGGGTGTCTGAAGCTTTCTTT
CASSPDRVSEAFF
>TRBV6-1|NA|TRBJ1-6|NA
TGTGCCAGCAGTGCGAAGATGAGTTCACCCCTCCACTTT
CASSAKMSSPLHF
>TRBV3-1|few|TRBJ2-1|TRBD2
TGTGCCAGCAGCCTGCGGGCGGGAGACGGGGATGAGCAGTTCTTC
CASSLRAGDGDEQFF
>TRBV7-2|few|TRBJ1-1|NA
TGTGCCAGCAGCTTAAAAGCGAACACTGAAGCTTTCTTT
CASSLKANTEAFF
>TRBV12-3/TRBV12-4|few|TRBJ1-5|NA
TGTGCCAGCAGTTTAGCGCCCCAGAACAATCAGCCCCAGCATTTT
CASSLAPQNNQPQHF
>TRBV20-1|NA|TRBJ2-7|TRBD2
TGCAGTGCTAGAGATTCGCGGGAGACCTCGAAGCAGTACTTC
CSARDSRETSKQYF
>TRBV20-1|many|TRBJ1-2|NA
TGCAGTGCTAGAGATGAGGGAAACTATGGCTACACCTTC
CSARDEGNYGYTF
>TRBV12-5|NA|TRBJ2-7|NA
TGTGCTAGTGGTTTGGTTACGGGACGGTCAGACTACGAGCAGTACTTC
CASGLVTGRSDYEQYF
>TRBV9|NA|TRBJ2-5|NA
TGTGCCAGCAGCGTAGATCAAGGATTGAGTAGAGAGACCCAGTACTTC
CASSVDQGLSRETQYF
>TRBV7-2|NA|TRBJ2-2|NA
TGTGCCAGCAGCTTTTTAGGGAACACCGGGGAGCTGTTTTTT
CASSFLGNTGELFF
>TRBV7-8|few|TRBJ1-3|TRBD1
TGTGCCAGCAGCCCGTCCCGGGACAGGATCCTCCCGTATTTT
CASSPSRDRILPYF
>TRBV21-1|many|TRBJ1-5|NA
TGTGCCAGCAGCAGCCTGACAGGGGAGAGGAGGCAGCCCCAGCATTTT
CASSSLTGERRQPQHF
>TRBV4-1|NA|TRBJ2-1|NA
TGCGCCAGCAGCCAAGAGAGGAACCTCCTGGGGGTTGGTGGTGAGCAGTTCTTC
CASSQERNLLGVGGEQFF
>TRBV6-2/TRBV6-3|NA|TRBJ1-1|NA
TGTGCCAGCAGCCCGACAGTGTACGAAGCTTTCTTT
CASSPTVYEAFF
>TRBV7-2|NA|TRBJ2-1|NA
TGTGCCAGCAGCTTTTACCTAGACAATGAGCAGTTCTTC
CASSFYLDNEQFF
>TRBV9|NA|TRBJ1-2|NA
TGTGCCAGCAGCGCCACACAGGGTTATGGCTACACCTTC
CASSATQGYGYTF
>TRBV11-2|many|TRBJ1-1|NA
TGTGCCAGCAGCTTAGGGATGAACACTGAAGCTTTCTTT
CASSLGMNTEAFF
>TRBV7-9|few|TRBJ2-7|NA
TGTGCCAGCAGCCCAGGCGGGTTTCGACGGGGCGAGCAGTACTTC
CASSPGGFRRGEQYF
>TRBV24-1|many|TRBJ2-3|TRBD1
TGTGCCACCAGTGAGACAGGGGGCCGAGATACGCAGTATTTT
CATSETGGRDTQYF
>TRBV7-3|many|TRBJ2-3|NA
TGTGCCAGCAGCGAATCCGATACGCAGTATTTT
CASSESDTQYF
>TRBV27|many|TRBJ1-5|TRBD1
TGTGCCAGCGGTGCAGGGGGCAGGGAGCCCCAGCATTTT
CASGAGGREPQHF
>TRBV6-5|many|TRBJ1-4|NA
TGTGCCAGCAGCCCCGGCCCTTGGGAAAAACTGTTTTTT
CASSPGPWEKLFF
>TRBV6-5|few|TRBJ2-7|TRBD2
TGTGCCAGCAGTCCTACGGGACTAGCGGTCTACGAGCAGTACTTC
CASSPTGLAVYEQYF
>TRBV5-4|NA|TRBJ2-1|NA
TGTGCCAGCAGCTTGTCCCAAGACAATGAGCAGTTCTTC
CASSLSQDNEQFF
>TRBV12-3/TRBV12-4|medium-sized|TRBJ2-1|NA
TGTGCCAGCAGTTTTGATGGCTGGCCCAACCTTAACAATGAGCAGTTCTTC
CASSFDGWPNLNNEQFF
>TRBV6-1|NA|TRBJ1-1|NA
TGTGCCAGCAGTGAAGGACAGGCCTACACTGAAGCTTTCTTT
CASSEGQAYTEAFF
>TRBV4-2|few|TRBJ2-5|NA
TGTGCCAGCAGCCAAGTCGGAAGGGATGAAGAGACCCAGTACTTC
CASSQVGRDEETQYF
>TRBV6-1|NA|TRBJ2-3|NA
TGTGCCAGCAGTGTCAAGAGCCCCACAGATACGCAGTATTTT
CASSVKSPTDTQYF
>TRBV20-1|NA|TRBJ1-1|TRBD1
TGCAGTGCTAGAACCCAGGGGGACACTGAAGCTTTCTTT
CSARTQGDTEAFF
>TRBV5-1|NA|TRBJ2-1|TRBD2
TGCGCCAGCAGCTTTCGGGATTCGGGAGGCTCCTACAAAGAGCAGTTCTTC
CASSFRDSGGSYKEQFF
>TRBV7-2|few|TRBJ2-7|TRBD1
TGTGCCAGCAGCTCAATCGCCGGGACAGCGCGCTTC
CASSSIAGTARF
>TRBV11-2|many|TRBJ1-2|NA
TGTGCCAGCAGCTTAGTGACAGGCTATGGCTACACCTTC
CASSLVTGYGYTF
>TRBV29-1|many|TRBJ2-7|NA
TGCAGCGTTAAGGGTCAGGTTCACTACGAGCAGTACTTC
CSVKGQVHYEQYF
>TRBV29-1|few|TRBJ2-1|NA
TGCAGCATTCTGATGGGGAACCCCCGAGGTGAGCAGTTCTTC
CSILMGNPRGEQFF